The rows below give T cell receptor beta chains drawn from one sample of a study of blood T cell repertoires in COVID-19. Sequenced by immunoSEQ multiplex PCR; TCRdb stores in-frame clones only, minus some. The table has about 190,000 clones, roughly 87% seen once. Sequencing was carried out using peripheral blood. These receptor sequences come from a woman in her forties with acute or convalescent COVID-19. Each CDR3 is given with its conserved first and last residue. D genes are given only for firm matches. Some rows have no size entry. The others give once, few or many, or a class for an expanded clone.

v_call,d_call,clone_size,j_call,cdr3_nt,cdr3_aa
TRBV5-5,TRBD1,-,TRBJ1-5,TGTGCCAGCAGGGCGACAGGGCTCGGCAATCAGCCCCAGCATTTT,CASRATGLGNQPQHF
TRBV4-2,-,-,TRBJ2-1,TGTGCCAGCAGCCAAAGTGGGGCAGGCAGGTATGAGCAGTTCTTC,CASSQSGAGRYEQFF
TRBV6-6,-,-,TRBJ2-2,TGTGCCAGCAGTTACCGGACATTAACCACCGGGGAGCTGTTTTTT,CASSYRTLTTGELFF
TRBV18,TRBD1,-,TRBJ1-4,TGTGCCAGCTCACTTACGGGACAGCCCCAAAGGTGGGAAAAACTGTTTTTT,CASSLTGQPQRWEKLFF
TRBV18,TRBD1,-,TRBJ2-5,TGTGCCAGCTCACCGACAGGGTTAGGAGAGACCCAGTACTTC,CASSPTGLGETQYF
TRBV30,TRBD1,-,TRBJ1-1,TGTGCCTGGAGTGTTTGGACAGGAGAGAACACTGAAGCTTTCTTT,CAWSVWTGENTEAFF
TRBV15,-,-,TRBJ2-5,TGTGCCACCAGCAGAGATAGGGCAGGAGGGGTTGAGACCCAGTACTTC,CATSRDRAGGVETQYF
TRBV10-3,TRBD2,-,TRBJ2-1,TGTGCCATCAGGACTAGCGGGGGTAATGAGCAGTTCTTC,CAIRTSGGNEQFF
TRBV15,TRBD1,few,TRBJ2-2,TGTGCCACCGGGACAGGGGGCAACACCGGGGAGCTGTTTTTT,CATGTGGNTGELFF
TRBV11-1,TRBD2,-,TRBJ2-3,TGTGCCAGCAGCTTAAGCGGGAGGACTTTAGATACGCAGTATTTT,CASSLSGRTLDTQYF
TRBV10-2,-,-,TRBJ2-6,TGCGCCAGCAGTGAGAGGCTAGGCTACTCTGGGGCCAACGTCCTGACTTTC,CASSERLGYSGANVLTF
TRBV12-3/TRBV12-4,-,-,TRBJ2-5,TGTGCCAGCAGTTTAAGGGGGACAGAGACCCAGTACTTC,CASSLRGTETQYF